The T cell receptor (beta chain) under discussion was sequenced for a study of breast tumors, draining lymph nodes, adjacent tissues. This clonotype was counted ten times or more. As yet, its antigen is unknown. Findings and caveats of the study: Compared with basal-like, luminal-like tumors shared significantly more repertoire with nontumor tissue.

Samples came from axillary lymph nodes draining the breast cancer. Via MiXCR, TCRdb re-called the multiplex PCR reads, giving one row per CDR3 protein. The table shows some 120,000 distinct CDR3 sequences, with 15% to 20% occurring only once. The V and J ends lost 7 bases and 4 bases, in that order; junction bases with no gene match: 6. The length of the CDR3 is 16 residues. CDR1 and CDR2 (germline): SNHLY, FYNNEI. Sequences were obtained from axillary lymph node tissue. This clonotype was obtained from a female donor with breast cancer. Some clones in this sample may be carry-over from other donors' samples. The chain joins TRBV2 to TRBJ2-1; 14 positions agree with TRBD2. The CDR3 is CASTRTSGRTYNEQFF. In DNA form, the CDR3 reads TGTGCCAGCACCCGGACTAGCGGGAGGACATACAATGAGCAGTTCTTC. Full variable domain (missing parts from reference TRBV2 and TRBJ2-1): EPEVTQTPSHQVTQMGQEVILRCVPISNHLYFYWYRQILGQKVEFLVSFYNNEISEKSEIFDDQFSVERPDGSNFTLKIRSTKLEDSAMYFCASTRTSGRTYNEQFFGPGTRLTVL.